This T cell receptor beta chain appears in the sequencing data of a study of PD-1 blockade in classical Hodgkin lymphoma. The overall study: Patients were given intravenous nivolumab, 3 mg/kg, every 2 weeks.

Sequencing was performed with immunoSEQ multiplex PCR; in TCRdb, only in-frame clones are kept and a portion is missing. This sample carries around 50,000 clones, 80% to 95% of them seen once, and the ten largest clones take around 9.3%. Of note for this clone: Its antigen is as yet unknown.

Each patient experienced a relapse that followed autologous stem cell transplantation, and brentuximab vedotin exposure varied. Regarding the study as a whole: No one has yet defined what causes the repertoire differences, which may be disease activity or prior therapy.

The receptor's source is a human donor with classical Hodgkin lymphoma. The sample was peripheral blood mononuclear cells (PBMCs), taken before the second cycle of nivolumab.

The CDR3 here is CASSSTRDRLEAFF. CDR3 DNA: TGCGCCAGCAGCTCAACGAGGGACAGACTTGAAGCTTTCTTT. This sequence joins TRBV4-1 and TRBJ1-1, with 7 positions matching TRBD1. Germline V gene data show CDR1 as MGHRA and CDR2 as YSYEKL. This CDR3 has 14 residues. V gave up 5 bases and J gave up 7 bases; unmatched junction bases: 10.